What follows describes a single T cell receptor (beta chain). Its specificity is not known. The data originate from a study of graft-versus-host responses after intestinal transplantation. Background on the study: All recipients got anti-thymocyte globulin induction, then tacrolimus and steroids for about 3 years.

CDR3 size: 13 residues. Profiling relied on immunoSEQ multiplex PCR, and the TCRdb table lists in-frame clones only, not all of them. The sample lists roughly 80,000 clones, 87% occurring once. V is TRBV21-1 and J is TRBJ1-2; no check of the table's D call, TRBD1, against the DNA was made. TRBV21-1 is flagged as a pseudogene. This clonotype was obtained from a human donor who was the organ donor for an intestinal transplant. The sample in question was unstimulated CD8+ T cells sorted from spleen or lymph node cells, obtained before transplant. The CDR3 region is CASSKAVQEIETF. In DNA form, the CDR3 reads TGTGCCAGCAGCAAAGCGGTACAGGAGATTGAAACCTTC.